A single sample gave rise to the 6 T cell receptor beta chains below, sequenced in a study of shared clonotypes between healthy human individuals. In the naive CD8 group, cells lacked CD45RO and were positively selected for CCR7, so terminally differentiated effector memory CD45RA+ cells were left out. Some clones are missing from TCRdb's copy, which holds only in-frame ones; the method was immunoSEQ multiplex PCR. The sample records around 2,100,000 clones, roughly 94% being singletons. Sequencing input: naive CD8+ T cells sorted from blood. The receptors stem from a man between 18 and 29 years old in good health.

The CDR3: CASSLFGRSYEQYF. CDR3 DNA: TGTGCCAGCAGCTTATTCGGGCGGTCCTACGAGCAGTACTTC. J is TRBJ2-7 and V is TRBV7-8; D is unresolved. This CDR3 has 14 residues. Germline V gives CDR1 SGHVS, CDR2 FQNEAQ. V was trimmed by 2 bases and J by 1 base, leaving 9 bases between them.

The chain has TRBV9 and TRBJ2-5; 8 nucleotides match TRBD2. The CDR3 is made up of 14 amino acids. J was trimmed by 2 bases and V by 2 bases; bases with no gene match: 2. Germline V gene data show CDR1 as SGDLS and CDR2 as YYNGEE. CDR3 sequence (DNA): TGTGCCAGCAGCGTGAGACTAGCGCAAGAGACCCAGTACTTC. Protein sequence: CASSVRLAQETQYF.

The chain couples TRBV6-5 to TRBJ1-1; no firm D call. The CDR3 spans 13 residues. V was trimmed by 7 bases and J by 2 bases, leaving 11 bases between them. Germline V gives CDR1 MNHEY, CDR2 SVGAGI. The CDR3, as DNA: TGTGCCAGCACAGACGCGGGAAACACTGAAGCTTTCTTT. Translated: CASTDAGNTEAFF.

The chain uses TRBV18 and TRBJ2-2; D might be TRBD1 (5 bases). Germline CDR1 reads KGHSH; CDR2 reads LQKENI. The CDR3 loop spans 16 amino acids. Trimming pared 2 bases from V and 2 bases from J, leaving 12 bases between. The CDR3 coding sequence is TGTGCCAGCTCACCAAACACAGGAGTTAACACCGGGGAGCTGTTTTTT. It encodes CASSPNTGVNTGELFF.

The chain links TRBV29-1 to TRBJ1-1; D not certain. CDR3 length equals 14 residues. The germline V gene encodes CDR1 SQVTM and CDR2 ANQGSEA. V was clipped by 3 bases and J by 0 bases, with 11 bases between them. Here the CDR3 reads CSVDYVGMNTEAFF. DNA of the CDR3: TGCAGCGTTGATTATGTCGGAATGAACACTGAAGCTTTCTTT. The variable domain in full, completed from reference TRBV29-1 and TRBJ1-1, reads SAVISQKPSRDICQRGTSLTIQCQVDSQVTMMFWYRQQPGQSLTLIATANQGSEATYESGFVIDKFPISRPNLTFSTLTVSNMSPEDSSIYLCSVDYVGMNTEAFFGQGTRLTVV.

The chain recombines TRBV9 with TRBJ2-2; 7 bases map to TRBD1. This CDR3 is built from 17 residues. Trimming took 3 bases from V and 4 from J; bases not matched to a gene: 12. Germline values: CDR1 SGDLS, CDR2 YYNGEE. This chain's CDR3 is CASSAEPGQRFTGELFF. The CDR3, as DNA: TGTGCCAGCAGCGCGGAACCGGGACAGAGATTCACCGGGGAGCTGTTTTTT.